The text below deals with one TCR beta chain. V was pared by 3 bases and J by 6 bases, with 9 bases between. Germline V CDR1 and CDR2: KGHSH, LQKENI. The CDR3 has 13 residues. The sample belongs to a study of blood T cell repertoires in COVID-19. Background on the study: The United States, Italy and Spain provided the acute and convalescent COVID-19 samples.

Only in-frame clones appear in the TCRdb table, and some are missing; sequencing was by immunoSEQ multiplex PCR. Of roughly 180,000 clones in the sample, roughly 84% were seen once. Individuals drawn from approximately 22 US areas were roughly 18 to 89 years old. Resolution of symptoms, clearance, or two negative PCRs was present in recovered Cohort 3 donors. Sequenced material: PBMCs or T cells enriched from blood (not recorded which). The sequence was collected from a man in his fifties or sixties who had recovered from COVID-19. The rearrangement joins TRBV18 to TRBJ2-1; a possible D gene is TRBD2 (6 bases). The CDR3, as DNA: TGTGCCAGCTCACCCATAGCGGTCAATGAGCAGTTCTTC. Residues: CASSPIAVNEQFF.